This record covers a single T cell receptor (beta chain). Assay: immunoSEQ multiplex PCR; the TCRdb copy retains only in-frame clones and omits some. The sample yields about 260,000 clones, 80% to 90% seen once. This entry comes from a study of blood T cell repertoires in COVID-19. The wider study: From the United States, Italy and Spain came samples of acute and convalescent COVID-19.

What the recovered Cohort 3 donors had was two negative PCRs, clearance, or symptom resolution. Looked up from germline, CDR1 is LGHDT and CDR2 is YNNKEL (reference sequence). The CDR3 sequence is 16 residues long. J lost 4 bases, V lost 6 bases, and 6 bases had no gene match. V gene TRBV3-1 (or the pseudogene TRBV3-2) combines with J gene TRBJ2-2; TRBD1 aligns across 12 bases. Sample: PBMCs or T cells enriched from blood (not recorded which). The receptor was isolated from a woman aged 18-35 years who had recovered from COVID-19. CDR3 loop: CASSEGTGGGTGELFF. CDR3 DNA: TGTGCCAGCAGTGAGGGGACAGGGGGCGGCACCGGGGAGCTGTTTTTT.